Each of the 17 T cell receptor beta chains below was sequenced from the same sample in a study of shared T cell receptors in the human thymus. TCRdb keeps only in-frame clones here, not all; method: immunoSEQ multiplex PCR. Here the sample spans 700,000 to 750,000 clones, approximately 83% being singletons. This same sample was also part of a study on human thymus T cells.

Sequenced sample: thymocytes. Receptors were obtained from a girl in the first two years of life with a congenital heart defect.

The V gene is TRBV29-1, the J gene TRBJ1-6; D is possibly TRBD1 (5 bases). CDR3 length: 18 residues. Between the trimmed V and J ends, which lost 0 bases and 0 bases, there was a span of 15 bases. CDR1 and CDR2 from the germline V gene are SQVTM and ANQGSEA. CDR3 residues: CSVEDGQNMSSYNSPLHF. CDR3 DNA: TGCAGCGTTGAAGATGGACAAAATATGAGCTCCTATAATTCACCCCTCCACTTT. The full variable domain, in which reference TRBV29-1 and TRBJ1-6 provide the parts outside the CDR3, is SAVISQKPSRDICQRGTSLTIQCQVDSQVTMMFWYRQQPGQSLTLIATANQGSEATYESGFVIDKFPISRPNLTFSTLTVSNMSPEDSSIYLCSVEDGQNMSSYNSPLHFGNGTRLTVT.

The chain recombines TRBV7-9 with TRBJ2-5, with no clear D. CDR3 length equals 14 residues. V was trimmed by 2 bases and J by 6 bases, leaving 13 bases between them. Germline CDR1 SEHNR, CDR2 FQNEAQ (reference sequence). This chain's CDR3 is CASSLRVGSQTQYF. CDR3 in DNA: TGTGCCAGCAGCTTACGGGTTGGGTCTCAGACCCAGTACTTC.

In this sample, this clone turned up once. The chain recombines TRBV13 with TRBJ2-3; 10 nucleotides align to TRBD2. This CDR3 contains 18 residues. The V gene's germline CDR1 is PRHDT and CDR2 FYEKMQ (reference sequence). With V trimmed by 5 bases and J by 0 bases, 11 bases remained unmatched. This CDR3 reads CASSPERTSGYSTDTQYF. DNA for the CDR3: TGTGCCAGCAGCCCCGAACGGACTAGCGGCTATAGCACAGATACGCAGTATTTT.

The chain couples TRBV7-9 to TRBJ1-1, with TRBD1 identical over 8 bases. Germline V gene data show CDR1 as SEHNR and CDR2 as FQNEAQ (reference sequence). Germline trimming cut 3 bases from V and 1 base from J; bases unmatched to any gene: 7. The CDR3 consists of 16 residues. The CDR3, as DNA: TGTGCCAGCAGCTTCGACCCGGGACAGGCGAACACTGAAGCTTTCTTT. This gives the protein CASSFDPGQANTEAFF.

As to this clone: The same CDR3 is also encoded by other DNA sequences in this sample. The V call is TRBV20-1, the J call TRBJ1-2, with D hard to call. V was clipped by 1 base and J by 6 bases, with 6 bases between them. The germline CDR1 and CDR2 sequences are DFQATT and SNEGSKA (reference sequence). This CDR3 region has 11 residues. In nucleotides, the CDR3 is TGCAGTGCTAGAGGGCAGGATGGCTACACCTTC. This gives the protein CSARGQDGYTF.

The V gene is TRBV15, the J gene TRBJ1-3, with 9 positions matching TRBD1. The CDR3 runs 15 residues. CDR1 is LNHNV, CDR2 YYDKDF, per germline (reference sequence). J was trimmed by 4 bases and V by 8 bases; bases with no gene match: 9. CDR3 sequence: CATHYNRGPGNTIYF. DNA for the CDR3: TGTGCCACCCATTACAACAGGGGGCCGGGAAACACCATATATTTT.

J is TRBJ1-1 and V is TRBV7-6; D is ambiguous. The germline CDR1 and CDR2 sequences are SGHVS and FNYEAQ. The V end lost 1 base, the J end lost 0 bases, and 24 bases lay between the germline ends. This CDR3 is built from 20 residues. In DNA, the CDR3 is TGTGCCAGCAGCTTAGTTAGGAGGTTTACCACAGAGGGCCTGAACACTGAAGCTTTCTTT. This translates into CASSLVRRFTTEGLNTEAFF. Full variable domain (remainder filled in from reference TRBV7-6 and TRBJ1-1): GAGVSQSPRYKVTKRGQDVALRCDPISGHVSLYWYRQALGQGPEFLTYFNYEAQQDKSGLPNDRFSAERPEGSISTLTIQRTEQRDSAMYRCASSLVRRFTTEGLNTEAFFGQGTRLTVV.

The chain employs TRBV6-5 and TRBJ2-7; a possible D gene is TRBD1 (6 bases). V was trimmed by 7 bases and J by 1 base, leaving 8 bases between them. The CDR3 extends over 12 amino acids. Germline values: CDR1 MNHEY, CDR2 SVGAGI. CDR3 residues: CASTGQSYEQYF. CDR3 DNA sequence: TGTGCCAGCACTGGACAGTCCTACGAGCAGTACTTC.

This clone was found once. This chain links TRBV4-3 with TRBJ1-6; D is undetermined. Germline V gene sequence: CDR1 LGHNA, CDR2 YSLEER. This CDR3 comprises 17 residues. V was pared by 0 bases and J by 9 bases, with 18 bases between. CDR3 in amino acids: CASSQDTIPGMVSPLHF. The CDR3 DNA is TGCGCCAGCAGCCAAGATACGATACCGGGGATGGTTTCACCCCTCCACTTT.

The chain is built from TRBV27 and TRBJ1-3; 7 nucleotides line up with TRBD1. Trimming removed 5 bases from V and 0 bases from J; junction bases left unmatched: 7. This CDR3 has 16 residues. Germline V gene lookup returns CDR1 MNHEY and CDR2 SMNVEV (reference sequence). For the CDR3, the DNA is TGTGCCAGCAGTCCCTCGGGACAGTTCTCTGGAAACACCATATATTTT. The encoded protein is CASSPSGQFSGNTIYF.

This chain connects TRBV11-2 to TRBJ2-2; 7 bases map to TRBD1. The germline gives CDR1 SGHAT, CDR2 FQNNGV. Trimming removed 4 bases from V and 0 bases from J; junction bases left unmatched: 8. The CDR3 is made up of 17 amino acids. CDR3 nucleotide sequence: TGTGCCAGCAGCTCGGGTAGGGGGCCCGCGAACACCGGGGAGCTGTTTTTT. It codes for CASSSGRGPANTGELFF.

V and J are TRBV9 and TRBJ1-4; 8 positions agree with TRBD1. There are 18 residues in the CDR3. The germline V gene has CDR1 SGDLS and CDR2 YYNGEE. Trimming cost V 5 bases and J 4 bases; bases outside gene matches: 16. The CDR3 nucleotides are TGTGCCAGCAGGCAAGGAGGACAGGGAGAAATTGGTAATGAAAAACTGTTTTTT. The encoded protein is CASRQGGQGEIGNEKLFF.

On this clone itself: The sample carries other DNA sequences with the same CDR3. This chain joins TRBV5-1 and TRBJ2-3; 9 bases map to TRBD2. The CDR3 runs to 15 residues. Germline CDR1 reads SGHRS; CDR2 reads YFSETQ. V was pared by 2 bases and J by 3 bases, with 4 bases of the junction left unmatched. Here the CDR3 reads CASSLGLAGTDTQYF. CDR3 DNA: TGCGCCAGCAGCTTAGGGCTAGCGGGGACAGATACGCAGTATTTT.

The CDR3 nucleotides read TGTGCCAGCAGAGAAAGCGGGGGGAACACTGAAGCTTTCTTT. This encodes CASRESGGNTEAFF. This chain links TRBV4-2 with TRBJ1-1; D is possibly TRBD1 (5 bases). V lost 6 bases to trimming and J lost 1 base, with 12 bases between them. Germline-derived CDR1 and CDR2 are LGHNA and YNFKEQ. The CDR3 length is 14 residues.

CDR3 nucleotides: TGTGCCAGCAGGAGGCGGGGGAAGACTGAAGCTTTCTTT. Its protein is CASRRRGKTEAFF. The chain combines TRBV6-5 with TRBJ1-1; D is perhaps TRBD1 (5 bases). V dropped 6 bases and J dropped 5 bases, with 13 bases sitting between them. Germline CDR1 MNHEY, CDR2 SVGAGI. This CDR3 has 13 amino acids.

The chain employs TRBV5-6 and TRBJ1-2; D is possibly TRBD1 (5 bases). Germline V gene sequence: CDR1 SGHDT, CDR2 YYEEEE. The V end lost 3 bases, the J end lost 8 bases, and 11 bases lay between the germline ends. This CDR3 contains 12 residues. The CDR3 region is CASSSGGSGYTF. The CDR3 DNA reads TGTGCCAGCAGCTCCGGGGGGTCCGGCTACACCTTC. Full variable domain (missing parts from reference TRBV5-6 and TRBJ1-2): DAGVTQSPTHLIKTRGQQVTLRCSPKSGHDTVSWYQQALGQGPQFIFQYYEEEERQRGNFPDRFSGHQFPNYSSELNVNALLLGDSALYLCASSSGGSGYTFGSGTRLTVV.

V is TRBV5-1 and J is TRBJ1-1, with a weak D call TRBD1 (5 bases). Germline values: CDR1 SGHRS, CDR2 YFSETQ. V was clipped by 0 bases and J by 7 bases, with 13 bases between them. The CDR3 has 14 residues. CDR3: CASSLGRGGCEAFF. As DNA, the CDR3 is TGCGCCAGCAGCTTGGGAAGGGGAGGATGTGAAGCTTTCTTT.